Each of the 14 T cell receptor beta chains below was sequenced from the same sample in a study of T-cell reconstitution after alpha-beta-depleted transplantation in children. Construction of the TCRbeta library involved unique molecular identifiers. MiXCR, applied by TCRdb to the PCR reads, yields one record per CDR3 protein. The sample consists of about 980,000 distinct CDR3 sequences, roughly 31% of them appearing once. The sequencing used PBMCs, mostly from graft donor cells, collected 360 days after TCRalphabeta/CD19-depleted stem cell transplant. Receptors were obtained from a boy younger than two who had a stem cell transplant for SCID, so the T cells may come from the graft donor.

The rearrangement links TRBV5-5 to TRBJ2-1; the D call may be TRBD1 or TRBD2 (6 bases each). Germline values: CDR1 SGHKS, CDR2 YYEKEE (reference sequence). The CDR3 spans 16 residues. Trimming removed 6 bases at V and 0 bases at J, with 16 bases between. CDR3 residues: CASNPRGTSSYNEQFF. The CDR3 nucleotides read TGTGCCAGCAACCCCCGGGGGACAAGCTCCTACAATGAGCAGTTCTTC.

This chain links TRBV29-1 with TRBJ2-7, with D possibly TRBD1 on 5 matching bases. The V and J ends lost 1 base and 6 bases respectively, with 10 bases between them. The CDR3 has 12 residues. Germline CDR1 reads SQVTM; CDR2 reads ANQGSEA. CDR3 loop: CSVEVGPSEQYF. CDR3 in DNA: TGCAGCGTTGAAGTGGGGCCGAGCGAGCAGTACTTC.

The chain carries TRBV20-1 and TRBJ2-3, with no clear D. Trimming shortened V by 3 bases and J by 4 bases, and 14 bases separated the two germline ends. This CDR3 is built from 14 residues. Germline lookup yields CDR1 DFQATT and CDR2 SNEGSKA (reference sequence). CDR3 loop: CSASRATTSDTQYF. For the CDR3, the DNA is TGCAGTGCTAGTAGGGCCACCACTTCAGATACGCAGTATTTT.

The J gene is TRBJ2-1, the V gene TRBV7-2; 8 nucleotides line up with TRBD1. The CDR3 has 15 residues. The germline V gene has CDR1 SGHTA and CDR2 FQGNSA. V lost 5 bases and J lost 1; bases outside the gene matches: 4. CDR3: CASSPDRGSYNEQFF. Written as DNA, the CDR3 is TGTGCCAGCAGCCCCGACAGGGGATCCTACAATGAGCAGTTCTTC.

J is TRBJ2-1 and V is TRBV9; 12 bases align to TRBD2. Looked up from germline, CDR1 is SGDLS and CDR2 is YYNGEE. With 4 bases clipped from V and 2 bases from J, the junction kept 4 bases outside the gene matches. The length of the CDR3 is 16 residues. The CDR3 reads CASSYRTSGAYNEQFF. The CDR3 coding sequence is TGTGCCAGCAGCTACCGGACTAGCGGGGCCTACAATGAGCAGTTCTTC.

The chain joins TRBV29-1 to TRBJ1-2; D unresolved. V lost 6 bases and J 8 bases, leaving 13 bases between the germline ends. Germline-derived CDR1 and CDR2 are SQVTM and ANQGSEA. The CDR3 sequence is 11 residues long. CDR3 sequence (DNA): TGCAGCGTGCGGTCCATCGGAGGCTACACCTTC. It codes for CSVRSIGGYTF.

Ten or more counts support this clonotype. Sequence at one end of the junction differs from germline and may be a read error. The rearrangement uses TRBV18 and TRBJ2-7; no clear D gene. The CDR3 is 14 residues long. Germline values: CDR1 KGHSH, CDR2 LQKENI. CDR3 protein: CASSPRAASYEQYF. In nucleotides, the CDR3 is TGTGCCAGCTCGCCACGGGCCGCCTCCTACGAGCAGTACTTC.

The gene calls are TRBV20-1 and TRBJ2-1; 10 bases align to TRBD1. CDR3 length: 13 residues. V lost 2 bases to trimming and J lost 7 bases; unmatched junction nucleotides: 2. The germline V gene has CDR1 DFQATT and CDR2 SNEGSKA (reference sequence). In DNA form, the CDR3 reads TGCAGTGCTAGAAGGACAGGGGGGAATGAGCAGTTCTTC. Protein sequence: CSARRTGGNEQFF.

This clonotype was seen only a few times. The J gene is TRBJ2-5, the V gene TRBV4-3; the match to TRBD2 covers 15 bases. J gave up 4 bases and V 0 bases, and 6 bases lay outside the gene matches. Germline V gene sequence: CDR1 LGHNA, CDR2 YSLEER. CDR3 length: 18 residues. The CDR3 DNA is TGCGCCAGCAGCCAAGAGAGGACTAGCGGGGGGGCCGTAGAGACCCAGTACTTC. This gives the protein CASSQERTSGGAVETQYF.

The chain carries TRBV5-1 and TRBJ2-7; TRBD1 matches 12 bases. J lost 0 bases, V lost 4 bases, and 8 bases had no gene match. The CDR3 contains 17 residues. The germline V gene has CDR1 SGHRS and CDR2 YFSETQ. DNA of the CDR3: TGCGCCAGCAGCAAGACAGGGACAGGGGGCTTCTCCTACGAGCAGTACTTC. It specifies CASSKTGTGGFSYEQYF.

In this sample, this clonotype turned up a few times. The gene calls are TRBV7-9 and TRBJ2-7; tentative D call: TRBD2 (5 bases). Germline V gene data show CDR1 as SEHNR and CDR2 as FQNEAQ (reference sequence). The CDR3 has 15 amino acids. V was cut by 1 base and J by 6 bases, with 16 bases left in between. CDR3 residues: CASSLVSGNRGEQYF. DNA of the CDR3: TGTGCCAGCAGCTTAGTTTCGGGAAATCGTGGCGAGCAGTACTTC. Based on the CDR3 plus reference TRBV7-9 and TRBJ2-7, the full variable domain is DTGVSQNPRHKITKRGQNVTFRCDPISEHNRLYWYRQTLGQGPEFLTYFQNEAQLEKSRLLSDRFSAERPKGSFSTLEIQRTEQGDSAMYLCASSLVSGNRGEQYFGPGTRLTVT.

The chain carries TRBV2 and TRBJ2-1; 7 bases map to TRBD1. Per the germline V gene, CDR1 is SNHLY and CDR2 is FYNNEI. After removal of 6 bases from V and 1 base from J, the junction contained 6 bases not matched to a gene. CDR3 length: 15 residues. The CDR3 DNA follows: TGTGCCAGCAGGACAGGGCAATCTTCCTACAATGAGCAGTTCTTC. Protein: CASRTGQSSYNEQFF.

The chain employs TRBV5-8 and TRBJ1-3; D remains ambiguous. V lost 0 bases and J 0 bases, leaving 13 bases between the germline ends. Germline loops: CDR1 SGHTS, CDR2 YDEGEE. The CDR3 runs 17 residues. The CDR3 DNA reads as TGTGCCAGCAGCTTGGCTCCGGACCAACGCTCTGGAAACACCATATATTTT. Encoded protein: CASSLAPDQRSGNTIYF.

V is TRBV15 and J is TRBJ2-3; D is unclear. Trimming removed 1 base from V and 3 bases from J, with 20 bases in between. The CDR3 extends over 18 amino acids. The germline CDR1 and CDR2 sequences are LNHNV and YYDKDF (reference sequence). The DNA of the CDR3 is TGTGCCACCAGCAGAGTTGGTCCGGGCCCCAAAGGAACAGATACGCAGTATTTT. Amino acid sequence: CATSRVGPGPKGTDTQYF. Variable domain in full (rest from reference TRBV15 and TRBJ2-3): DAMVIQNPRYQVTQFGKPVTLSCSQTLNHNVMYWYQQKSSQAPKLLFHYYDKDFNNEADTPDNFQSRRPNTSFCFLDIRSPGLGDTAMYLCATSRVGPGPKGTDTQYFGPGTRLTVL.